This note documents a single TCR beta chain sequence. The antigen it binds to is not known. There are no base qualities to consult, and no much larger clone falls within one base. The trial excluded patients who had a history of autoimmune disease or who were on systemic immunosuppression. Peripheral blood for TCR sequencing was collected from all dose cohorts at baseline, on cycle 4 day 1, and on cycle 7 day 1. Samples came from an open-label, multicenter, first-in-human phase I dose-escalation trial of ivuxolimab. The trial enrolled adults with locally advanced or metastatic head and neck squamous cell, hepatocellular, melanoma or renal cell carcinoma. CD4+ and CD8+ T cells were sorted separately from peripheral blood before TCR sequencing. In the germline V gene, CDR1 corresponds to KGHSH and CDR2 to LQKENI. Trimming removed 4 bases from V and 2 bases from J; the gene matches leave 8 bases unexplained. The CDR3 goes from the cysteine to the phenylalanine over 15 residues. Only the CDR3 region is kept as DNA, spanning 45 bases read in frame from base 1.

The data were taken from a study of OX40 agonist ivuxolimab in advanced cancers. Study-wide context: The costimulatory receptor OX40 (CD134) was targeted by ivuxolimab, a fully human IgG2 agonistic monoclonal antibody. Intravenous ivuxolimab was administered to patients every 2 weeks at six dose levels: 0.01, 0.1, 0.3, 1.5, 3 and 10 mg/kg. The paper covers the monotherapy dose-escalation part of the phase I ivuxolimab trial, which included N of about 56 patients. Prior anti-PD-1, anti-PD-L1 or anti-CTLA-4 therapy was permitted, and checkpoint inhibitors had been received by about 37% of dose-escalation patients. Among the approximately 54 dose-escalation patients, roughly 20 had hepatocellular carcinoma, roughly 15 melanoma, 9 renal cell carcinoma and 9 head and neck cancer. Peripheral TCRbeta sequencing was intended to test whether TCR sequence diversity was altered and clonal T-cell expansion was caused by ivuxolimab. Partial responses occurred in three dose-escalation patients: two with cutaneous melanoma and one with hepatocellular carcinoma. In the dose-escalation cohort, approximately 82% of patients were male, and the mean age was approximately 60 years, with a range of about 23 to 85. Results the study describes overall, beyond this receptor: Which antigens the clonally expanded peripheral T cells were specific for was not determined. Partial responders in the 0.1-3.0 mg/kg groups had among the lowest normalized peripheral clonal expansion, especially among CD8+ T cells. Low levels of normalized T-cell clonal expansion were also shown by some nonresponding patients. After ivuxolimab, more expanded clones were found on average in CD8+ T cells than in CD4+ T cells. At doses of 0.1 to 3.0 mg/kg, clonal expansion of both CD4+ and CD8+ blood T cells was observed from baseline to week 6.

To sequence the TCRbeta CDR3 region, genomic DNA was isolated from the sorted cells. TCRbeta CDR3 regions were sequenced using the immunoSEQ Assay. In TCRdb, the immuneACCESS table is reduced to in-frame sequences with V and J assigned. These tables do not hold every clone; where another copy was compared, an unresolved V gene accounts for under half, and the others remain unexplained. For this sample the table gives more than 50,000 clones, of which 80% were detected only once. Of the sample, under 4.5% is held by the ten largest clones. Rearrangement joined TRBV18 to TRBJ2-7, with 7 bases in between that match TRBD1. The specimen was CD4+ or CD8+ T cells sorted from blood, collected in a trial of the OX40 agonist ivuxolimab. The clonotype originates from an adult with an advanced solid tumor such as melanoma, head and neck, liver or kidney cancer. The nucleotides read TGTGCCAGCTCACTGGGACAGCGAACGACCTACGAGCAGTACTTC. Its amino acids are CASSLGQRTTYEQYF.